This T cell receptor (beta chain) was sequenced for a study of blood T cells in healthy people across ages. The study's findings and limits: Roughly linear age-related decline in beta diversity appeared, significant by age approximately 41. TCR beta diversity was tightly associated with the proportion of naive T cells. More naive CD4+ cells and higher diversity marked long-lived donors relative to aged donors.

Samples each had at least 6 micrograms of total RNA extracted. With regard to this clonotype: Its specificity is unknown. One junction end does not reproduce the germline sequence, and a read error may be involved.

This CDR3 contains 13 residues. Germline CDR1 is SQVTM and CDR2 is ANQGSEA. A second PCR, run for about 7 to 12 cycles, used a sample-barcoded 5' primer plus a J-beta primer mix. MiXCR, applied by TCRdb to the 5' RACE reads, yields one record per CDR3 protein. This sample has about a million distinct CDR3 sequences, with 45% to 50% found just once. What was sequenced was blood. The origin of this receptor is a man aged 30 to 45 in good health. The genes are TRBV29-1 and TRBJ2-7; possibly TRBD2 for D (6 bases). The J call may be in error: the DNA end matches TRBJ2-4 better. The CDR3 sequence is CSAEGRAGNIQYF. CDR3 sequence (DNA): TGCAGCGCTGAAGGCAGGGCGGGGAACATTCAGTACTTC.